The 27 T cell receptor beta chains presented below share a single source sample, sequenced in a study of blood T cell repertoires in COVID-19. Here immunoSEQ multiplex PCR was the method, and the copy in TCRdb shows in-frame clones only, minus some. The sample carries around 77,000 clones, roughly 80% recorded once. Sequenced material: peripheral blood. These receptors were taken from a human donor in a cohort sampled during active COVID-19.

The chain employs TRBV27 and TRBJ2-7; 8 bases align to TRBD2. This CDR3 has 13 amino acids. Trimming at V came to 5 bases and at J to 11 bases, leaving 11 bases not matched to a gene. The germline CDR1 and CDR2 sequences are MNHEY and SMNVEV (reference sequence). Here the CDR3 reads CASSPTSEGGEYF. The DNA of the CDR3 is TGTGCCAGCAGTCCGACTAGCGAGGGCGGAGAGTACTTC.

This clone was detected only once. The chain joins TRBV11-2 to TRBJ2-7; D remains ambiguous. V lost 5 bases, J lost 4 bases, and 9 bases lay in between. Germline V gene sequence: CDR1 SGHAT, CDR2 FQNNGV. The CDR3 extends over 12 amino acids. DNA of the CDR3: TGTGCCAGCAGCCCCGAGTCGTACGAGCAGTACTTC. This translates into CASSPESYEQYF.

This rearrangement joins TRBV5-1 to TRBJ2-7, with a weak D call TRBD2 (6 bases). CDR3 size: 16 residues. CDR1 SGHRS and CDR2 YFSETQ come from the germline V gene. Trimming removed 4 bases at V and 5 bases at J, with 22 bases between. CDR3: CASSRGVAEIRDEQYF. CDR3 nucleotide sequence: TGCGCCAGCAGCCGCGGGGTCGCGGAAATACGTGACGAGCAGTACTTC.

In this sample, this clone turned up once. The chain joins TRBV7-2 to TRBJ1-1, with D tentatively TRBD1 (5 bases). Germline CDR1 is SGHTA and CDR2 is FQGNSA. V lost 2 bases and J lost 2, with 9 bases in between. This CDR3 contains 14 residues. Here the CDR3 reads CASSLLRANTEAFF. The DNA of the CDR3 is TGTGCCAGCAGCTTACTCAGGGCAAACACTGAAGCTTTCTTT.

The gene calls are TRBV6-2 or TRBV6-3 and TRBJ1-2; D ambiguous. Trimming removed 4 bases from V and 4 bases from J, with 16 bases in between. CDR1 is MNHEY, CDR2 SVGEGT, per germline. This CDR3 comprises 15 residues. DNA of the CDR3: TGTGCCAGCAGTTCCCTCCGTGGGAGTCTCTATGGCTACACCTTC. This gives the protein CASSSLRGSLYGYTF.

In this sample, this clone turned up once. The chain recombines TRBV9 with TRBJ1-6, with D possibly being TRBD1 (5 bases). Trimming shortened V by 0 bases and J by 7 bases, and 23 bases separated the two germline ends. CDR3 length: 19 amino acids. Looked up from germline, CDR1 is SGDLS and CDR2 is YYNGEE. As DNA, the CDR3 is TGTGCCAGCAGCGTAGCCGCCACACGCGCGGGACTAACAAATTCACCCCTCCACTTT. Amino acid sequence: CASSVAATRAGLTNSPLHF.

V usage is TRBV6-5 and J usage is TRBJ2-7; 9 bases match TRBD1. CDR1 is MNHEY, CDR2 SVGAGI, per germline. With 8 bases clipped from V and 5 bases from J, the junction kept 7 bases outside the gene matches. The CDR3 has 13 amino acids. The CDR3 sequence: CASSGTGPHEQYF. The DNA of the CDR3 is TGTGCCAGCTCGGGGACAGGGCCCCACGAGCAGTACTTC.

V gene TRBV9 combines with J gene TRBJ2-5; TRBD1 aligns across 8 bases. There are 15 residues in the CDR3. V gave up 2 bases and J gave up 2 bases; unmatched junction bases: 5. Germline V gene lookup returns CDR1 SGDLS and CDR2 YYNGEE. The CDR3: CASSVTGGLQETQYF. The CDR3, as DNA: TGTGCCAGCAGCGTTACAGGGGGTCTGCAAGAGACCCAGTACTTC.

The chain employs TRBV6-5 and TRBJ1-2, with D unresolved. Trimming took off 4 bases at V and 5 bases at J, with 20 bases between the two ends. This CDR3 has 16 amino acids. Germline CDR1 MNHEY, CDR2 SVGAGI. CDR3 amino acids: CASSSGERKFRYGYTF. CDR3 DNA: TGTGCCAGCAGTTCCGGGGAACGCAAGTTTCGGTATGGCTACACCTTC.

This sequence joins TRBV7-2 and TRBJ2-6, with TRBD2 matching over 8 bases. V lost 5 bases, J lost 0 bases, and 12 bases stayed unmatched. The CDR3 length is 19 residues. Germline V CDR1 and CDR2: SGHTA, FQGNSA. In DNA form, the CDR3 reads TGTGCCAGCAGCCTCCAGGCCCGGGGGGGAACCTCTGGGGCCAACGTCCTGACTTTC. Protein: CASSLQARGGTSGANVLTF.

This sequence joins TRBV7-2 and TRBJ2-7, with 7 bases identical to TRBD1. This CDR3 region has 14 residues. Looked up from germline, CDR1 is SGHTA and CDR2 is FQGNSA. With 5 bases clipped from V and 5 bases from J, the junction kept 9 bases outside the gene matches. In DNA, the CDR3 is TGTGCCAGCAGCCCTACGGCCAGGGGGAACGAGCAGTACTTC. Its translation is CASSPTARGNEQYF.

This sequence joins TRBV7-9 and TRBJ1-5; TRBD1 matches at 11 bases. The CDR3 sequence is 16 residues long. In germline, CDR1 is SEHNR, CDR2 FQNEAQ (reference sequence). J lost 6 bases, V lost 5 bases, and 9 bases had no gene match. The CDR3 reads CASSAFRTGGVQPQHF. The CDR3 coding sequence is TGTGCCAGCAGCGCGTTTAGGACAGGGGGCGTTCAGCCCCAGCATTTT.

This chain connects TRBV6-5 to TRBJ1-5; no clear D. Trimming took off 7 bases at V and 2 bases at J, with 12 bases between the two ends. Germline CDR1 reads MNHEY; CDR2 reads SVGAGI. CDR3 length equals 14 residues. The CDR3 region is CASTRRGGNQPQHF. The CDR3 DNA sequence: TGTGCCAGCACTAGACGTGGAGGCAATCAGCCCCAGCATTTT.

The V and J genes are TRBV21-1 and TRBJ2-2; the table's D call, TRBD1, has no DNA check behind it. TRBV21-1 is described as a pseudogene. This CDR3 has 16 amino acids. This chain's CDR3 is CASSKIPGAGTGELFF. CDR3 sequence (DNA): TGTGCCAGCAGCAAAATTCCAGGGGCGGGCACCGGGGAGCTGTTTTTT.

The sample holds one count of this clone. CDR3 loop: CSVVATGMNTEAFF. CDR3 DNA: TGCAGCGTTGTGGCGACAGGGATGAACACTGAAGCTTTCTTT. This chain uses TRBV29-1 with TRBJ1-1; 7 bases match TRBD1. V dropped 4 bases and J dropped 0; count of bases not matched to a gene: 5. The CDR3 runs to 14 residues. Germline CDR1 reads SQVTM; CDR2 reads ANQGSEA. Full variable domain (missing parts from reference TRBV29-1 and TRBJ1-1): SAVISQKPSRDICQRGTSLTIQCQVDSQVTMMFWYRQQPGQSLTLIATANQGSEATYESGFVIDKFPISRPNLTFSTLTVSNMSPEDSSIYLCSVVATGMNTEAFFGQGTRLTVV.

This chain connects TRBV7-2 to TRBJ2-3; 12 bases agree with TRBD2. The CDR3 runs 17 residues. Germline-derived CDR1 and CDR2 are SGHTA and FQGNSA. V shed 6 bases, J shed 2 bases, and the junction held 9 bases outside the gene matches. The CDR3, as DNA: TGTGCCAGCAGTTCTGGACTAGCGGGGACCCTCACAGATACGCAGTATTTT. Protein product: CASSSGLAGTLTDTQYF.

The gene calls are TRBV4-1 and TRBJ1-6, with a possible D match to TRBD1 (6 bases). Between the trimmed V and J ends, which lost 3 bases and 7 bases, there was a span of 10 bases. Per the germline V gene, CDR1 is MGHRA and CDR2 is YSYEKL. There are 14 residues in the CDR3. This chain's CDR3 is CASSHGQSNSPLHF. In DNA form, the CDR3 reads TGCGCCAGCAGCCACGGACAGAGCAATTCACCCCTCCACTTT.

The chain joins TRBV9 to TRBJ2-1; TRBD2 aligns across 7 bases. The germline CDR1 and CDR2 sequences are SGDLS and YYNGEE. V shed 0 bases and J 0 bases; nucleotides not matched to a gene: 6. This CDR3 contains 17 residues. CDR3: CASSVAAGPRSYNEQFF. DNA for the CDR3: TGTGCCAGCAGCGTAGCAGCGGGGCCCCGCTCCTACAATGAGCAGTTCTTC.

The chain recombines TRBV11-2 with TRBJ2-3, with D hard to call. CDR1 SGHAT and CDR2 FQNNGV come from the germline V gene. The CDR3 runs to 12 residues. V lost 3 bases, J lost 6 bases, and 7 bases lay in between. In nucleotides, the CDR3 is TGTGCCAGCAGCTTCAGTGCCGATACGCAGTATTTT. Protein: CASSFSADTQYF.

This clone was seen once. The chain employs TRBV10-2 and TRBJ1-4, with D perhaps matching TRBD1 (5 bases). Trimming cost V 7 bases and J 8 bases, with 17 bases left between them. CDR1 is WSHSY and CDR2 is SAAADI in the germline V gene. CDR3 length: 14 residues. The CDR3 region is CASKEPAPGEKLFF. In DNA form, the CDR3 reads TGCGCCAGCAAAGAGCCGGCACCAGGGGAAAAACTGTTTTTT.

The rearrangement uses TRBV15 and TRBJ2-1; 7 nucleotides agree with TRBD1. This CDR3 has 17 amino acids. J lost 4 bases, V lost 0 bases, and 9 bases had no gene match. CDR1 and CDR2 from the germline V gene are LNHNV and YYDKDF (reference sequence). The CDR3 bases are TGTGCCACCAGCAGAGAAAGATTGACAGGGCTATACAATGAGCAGTTCTTC. Residues: CATSRERLTGLYNEQFF.

The chain links TRBV19 to TRBJ2-3, with 7 bases that match TRBD2. The CDR3 has 15 amino acids. CDR1 is LNHDA, CDR2 SQIVND, per germline (reference sequence). Trimming cost V 3 bases and J 4 bases; bases outside gene matches: 7. CDR3 sequence reads: CASSMMAGVADTQYF. Here the CDR3 DNA reads TGTGCCAGTAGTATGATGGCGGGGGTCGCAGATACGCAGTATTTT.

The V gene is TRBV3-1 (or the pseudogene TRBV3-2), the J gene TRBJ1-1; 7 bases map to TRBD1. V shed 4 bases and J 10 bases; nucleotides not matched to a gene: 12. The CDR3 spans 14 residues. Germline CDR1 is LGHDT and CDR2 is YNNKEL (reference sequence). The CDR3 loop is CASSPWDSGGAAFF. CDR3 nucleotide sequence: TGTGCCAGCAGCCCCTGGGACAGCGGGGGGGCAGCTTTCTTT.

The gene calls are TRBV5-5 and TRBJ2-3; a possible D gene is TRBD1 (5 bases). Trimming shortened V by 0 bases and J by 5 bases, and 13 bases separated the two germline ends. The CDR3 has 15 residues. CDR1 and CDR2 (germline): SGHKS, YYEKEE (reference sequence). DNA of the CDR3: TGTGCCAGCAGCTTGGCAGCCAGGGTAGGAGATACGCAGTATTTT. Encoded protein: CASSLAARVGDTQYF.

The V gene is TRBV4-3, the J gene TRBJ1-6, with D possibly TRBD1 on 6 matching bases. The germline V gene encodes CDR1 LGHNA and CDR2 YSLEER. This CDR3 spans 13 amino acids. Trimming cost V 3 bases and J 6 bases, with 6 bases left between them. In DNA, the CDR3 is TGCGCCAGCAGCCAGGACAGTAATTCACCCCTCCACTTT. Translated: CASSQDSNSPLHF.

The V and J genes are TRBV5-4 and TRBJ1-2; 9 nucleotides align to TRBD1. Germline V gene lookup returns CDR1 SGHNT and CDR2 YYREEE (reference sequence). CDR3 size: 13 residues. V lost 6 bases, J lost 4 bases, and 4 bases stayed unmatched. The CDR3 reads CASKQGQGYGYTF. Written as DNA, the CDR3 is TGTGCCAGCAAGCAGGGACAGGGCTATGGCTACACCTTC.

The chain recombines TRBV29-1 with TRBJ2-2, with 7 bases fitting TRBD2. Germline values: CDR1 SQVTM, CDR2 ANQGSEA. The CDR3 contains 14 residues. V gave up 4 bases and J gave up 2 bases; unmatched junction bases: 4. CDR3 DNA: TGCAGCGTTGGTTCTAGCGGTAACACCGGGGAGCTGTTTTTT. Translation: CSVGSSGNTGELFF.